The sample holds many counts of the clone carrying this T cell receptor beta chain. Its antigen is unidentified. Combining a sample-barcoded 5' primer with a J-beta primer mix, a second PCR ran for roughly 7 to 12 cycles. TCRdb independently ran MiXCR on the 5' RACE reads; one entry per CDR3 protein. In the table there are approximately 900,000 distinct CDR3 sequences, 25% to 35% of which are singletons. This entry belongs to a study of blood T cells in healthy people across ages. Study-wide points: The lack of PBMC sorting stopped any conclusive naive versus antigen-experienced comparison.

The CDR3 length is 13 residues. The ends were cut back, 2 bases at V and 5 bases at J, with 9 bases in the middle. These sequences were also reported in another study, on T cells of mothers and their children. That source notes: Over 9 million TCR beta CDR3 reads were obtained from each mother, and approximately 2.7 million from each child.

The source material was blood. The clonotype comes from a woman between 35 and 50 years old in good health. The chain joins TRBV12-3 or TRBV12-4 to TRBJ1-2; D gene ambiguous. The CDR3 DNA is TGTGCCAGCAGTTTAAGGAACAATTATGGCTACACCTTC. The encoded protein is CASSLRNNYGYTF.